The T cell receptor (beta chain) described here comes from a study of Graves' ophthalmopathy and Graves' hyperthyroidism. RNA transcripts yielded amplified TCR beta CDR3 regions. HTBI primers primed a first-round RT-PCR, and a second-round multiplex PCR followed. MiXCR was run by TCRdb on the multiplex PCR reads, yielding one entry per CDR3 protein. Here the sample spans around 600,000 distinct CDR3 sequences, under 50% being singletons. Enrollment excluded any patients with other autoimmune diseases, uncontrolled infections, pregnancy or lactation. In its sample, this clonotype was seen many times. What it recognizes is unknown. V was clipped by 5 bases and J by 4 bases; unmatched bases: 7. Germline CDR1 LNHDA, CDR2 SQIVND (reference sequence). This CDR3 comprises 15 residues. Study results and limitations: In blood appeared most of the expanded thyroid clonotypes whose frequency exceeded 0.001.

The sequence came from an adult man with Graves' ophthalmopathy. Sample: peripheral blood. The chain carries TRBV19 and TRBJ2-2, with 7 bases lining up with TRBD1. CDR3 coding DNA: TGTGCCAGTAGTCCACGTGACAGGGCCACCGGGGAGCTGTTTTTT. Its protein product is CASSPRDRATGELFF.